Listed below are T cell receptor beta chains from one sample, sequenced in a study of cytomegalovirus exposure and HLA in healthy donors. Repertoires were generated with immunoSEQ multiplex PCR, while TCRdb's copy carries only in-frame clones and drops some. This repertoire shows some 190,000 clones, 70% to 90% found once; its top ten account for roughly 0.34%. The sample consisted of PBMCs. The receptors originated from a woman between 25 and 40 years old in good health and CMV-seronegative. Both conserved end residues are part of each CDR3. Fields, in order: clone size, V gene, J gene, D gene, CDR3 protein, CDR3 DNA. A D gene is named only where the DNA matches it firmly. Where a row states a size, it is once, few, many or the class of an expanded clone; other rows omit it.

size: .; V: TRBV7-9; J: TRBJ2-7; D: .; CDR3: CASSIPLTGIREQYF; DNA: TGTGCCAGCAGCATACCCTTGACAGGTATTCGGGAGCAGTACTTC
size: .; V: TRBV5-1; J: TRBJ2-3; D: .; CDR3: CASSLVVGGTDTQYF; DNA: TGCGCCAGCAGCTTGGTGGTAGGGGGAACAGATACGCAGTATTTT
size: once; V: TRBV5-1; J: TRBJ1-2; D: .; CDR3: CASSPAGGFYGYTF; DNA: TGCGCCAGCAGCCCGGCGGGGGGGTTCTATGGCTACACCTTC
size: .; V: TRBV15; J: TRBJ1-1; D: .; CDR3: CATSRDSVSTEAFF; DNA: TGTGCCACCAGCAGAGATTCCGTCAGCACTGAAGCTTTCTTT
size: once; V: TRBV2; J: TRBJ2-5; D: .; CDR3: CASSTQETWETQYF; DNA: TGTGCCAGCAGTACACAAGAAACGTGGGAGACCCAGTACTTC
size: .; V: TRBV5-1; J: TRBJ2-1; D: TRBD2; CDR3: CASGLLAGKHNEQFF; DNA: TGCGCCAGCGGACTTCTAGCGGGAAAACACAATGAGCAGTTCTTC
size: .; V: TRBV4-1; J: TRBJ1-4; D: TRBD1; CDR3: CASSRGGLEKLFF; DNA: TGCGCCAGCAGCCGAGGGGGCCTGGAAAAACTGTTTTTT
size: .; V: TRBV5-1; J: TRBJ2-2; D: TRBD1; CDR3: CASSRDRGNTGELFF; DNA: TGCGCCAGCAGCAGGGACAGGGGCAACACCGGGGAGCTGTTTTTT
size: .; V: TRBV5-1; J: TRBJ2-6; D: TRBD1; CDR3: CASSLDRVGANVLTF; DNA: TGCGCCAGCAGCCTGGACAGGGTGGGGGCCAACGTCCTGACTTTC
size: .; V: TRBV4-1; J: TRBJ1-6; D: TRBD1; CDR3: CASSRGRQGINSPLHF; DNA: TGCGCCAGCAGCCGCGGACGACAGGGGATTAATTCACCCCTCCACTTT
size: .; V: TRBV19; J: TRBJ2-7; D: .; CDR3: CASSPRTGENEQYF; DNA: TGTGCCAGTAGTCCCCGAACAGGCGAAAACGAGCAGTACTTC
size: .; V: TRBV5-1; J: TRBJ2-2; D: TRBD2; CDR3: CASSRSLAGGRSTGELFF; DNA: TGCGCCAGCAGCCGTTCATTAGCGGGGGGGCGAAGCACCGGGGAGCTGTTTTTT
size: .; V: TRBV5-6; J: TRBJ2-1; D: TRBD1; CDR3: CASSLRTGDNEQFF; DNA: TGTGCCAGCAGCCTAAGGACAGGAGACAATGAGCAGTTCTTC
size: once; V: TRBV28; J: TRBJ2-1; D: .; CDR3: CASGRLSSYNEQFF; DNA: TGTGCCAGCGGTAGACTCAGCTCCTACAATGAGCAGTTCTTC
size: .; V: TRBV28; J: TRBJ2-5; D: TRBD2; CDR3: CASSSPGTSWETQYF; DNA: TGTGCCAGCAGTTCTCCGGGGACTAGTTGGGAGACCCAGTACTTC
size: .; V: TRBV7-6; J: TRBJ2-3; D: .; CDR3: CASSLGRDTQYF; DNA: TGTGCCAGCAGCTTAGGGAGGGATACGCAGTATTTT
size: .; V: TRBV4-1; J: TRBJ1-2; D: .; CDR3: CASSPSGGYGYTF; DNA: TGCGCCAGCAGCCCCTCGGGGGGCTATGGCTACACCTTC
size: once; V: TRBV5-4; J: TRBJ2-2; D: .; CDR3: CASKFMGQNTGELFF; DNA: TGTGCCAGCAAATTTATGGGGCAGAACACCGGGGAGCTGTTTTTT
size: few; V: TRBV27; J: TRBJ2-2; D: .; CDR3: CASKQGTGELFF; DNA: TGTGCCAGCAAACAGGGAACCGGGGAGCTGTTTTTT
size: once; V: TRBV7-9; J: TRBJ2-3; D: .; CDR3: CASSLITGGWGTDTQYF; DNA: TGTGCCAGCAGCTTAATTACGGGGGGCTGGGGCACAGATACGCAGTATTTT
size: .; V: TRBV2; J: TRBJ1-2; D: .; CDR3: CASSEPGVGGYTF; DNA: TGTGCCAGCAGTGAACCAGGGGTGGGTGGCTACACCTTC
size: .; V: TRBV6-6; J: TRBJ1-2; D: .; CDR3: CASTRPGASGYTF; DNA: TGTGCCAGCACCCGACCAGGGGCGAGTGGCTACACCTTC
size: .; V: TRBV7-9; J: TRBJ1-1; D: TRBD1; CDR3: CASSKTGGGTEAFF; DNA: TGTGCCAGCAGCAAAACAGGGGGCGGCACTGAAGCTTTCTTT
size: few; V: TRBV29-1; J: TRBJ2-5; D: .; CDR3: CSVELVLQETQYF; DNA: TGCAGCGTCGAACTAGTGCTCCAAGAGACCCAGTACTTC
size: .; V: TRBV15; J: TRBJ2-7; D: .; CDR3: CATSRTRAEQYF; DNA: TGTGCCACCAGCAGAACCCGAGCCGAGCAGTACTTC
size: .; V: TRBV10-3; J: TRBJ2-1; D: .; CDR3: CAISDPGGRSYNEQFF; DNA: TGTGCCATCAGTGACCCCGGGGGGCGCTCCTACAATGAGCAGTTCTTC
size: .; V: TRBV27; J: TRBJ2-1; D: .; CDR3: CASSLQPRGSYNEQFF; DNA: TGTGCCAGCAGTTTACAGCCCAGAGGCTCCTACAATGAGCAGTTCTTC
size: .; V: TRBV19; J: TRBJ2-1; D: .; CDR3: CASRWTVYNEQFF; DNA: TGTGCCAGTAGATGGACTGTTTACAATGAGCAGTTCTTC
size: .; V: TRBV15; J: TRBJ2-3; D: .; CDR3: CATSRGRGTQYF; DNA: TGTGCCACCAGCAGAGGAAGGGGAACGCAGTATTTT
size: .; V: TRBV6-6; J: TRBJ2-1; D: .; CDR3: CASSYTGSSYNEQFF; DNA: TGTGCCAGCAGTTACACGGGGAGCTCCTACAATGAGCAGTTCTTC
size: .; V: TRBV5-1; J: TRBJ2-5; D: TRBD2; CDR3: CASSPGGGKETQYF; DNA: TGCGCCAGCAGCCCGGGAGGGGGGAAGGAGACCCAGTACTTC
size: .; V: TRBV11-3; J: TRBJ2-1; D: TRBD2; CDR3: CASSLSGRTYNEQFF; DNA: TGTGCCAGCAGCTTGAGCGGGAGGACCTACAATGAGCAGTTCTTC
size: .; V: TRBV6-1; J: TRBJ1-1; D: .; CDR3: CASRPGFGALTEAFF; DNA: TGTGCCAGCAGACCCGGATTTGGGGCCCTGACTGAAGCTTTCTTT
size: .; V: TRBV21-1; J: TRBJ2-1; D: .; CDR3: CASRRTSGRVGFF; DNA: TGTGCCAGCAGACGGACTAGCGGGAGAGTTGGGTTCTTC
size: few; V: TRBV20-1; J: TRBJ1-1; D: .; CDR3: CSAPGTEAFF; DNA: TGCAGTGCCCCCGGGACTGAAGCTTTCTTT
size: .; V: TRBV6-5; J: TRBJ2-1; D: .; CDR3: CASSRAGRSYNEQFF; DNA: TGTGCCAGCAGTAGAGCGGGCCGCTCCTACAATGAGCAGTTCTTC
size: .; V: TRBV28; J: TRBJ2-7; D: TRBD2; CDR3: CASSGGLVREGRVYEQYF; DNA: TGTGCCAGCAGTGGGGGACTAGTGCGGGAGGGGAGGGTCTACGAGCAGTACTTC
size: .; V: TRBV2; J: TRBJ2-7; D: .; CDR3: CASSDVLPSVNEQYF; DNA: TGTGCCAGCAGTGACGTTCTTCCGTCGGTCAACGAGCAGTACTTC
size: .; V: TRBV10-1; J: TRBJ2-7; D: .; CDR3: CASPPKLLPRQAYEQYF; DNA: TGCGCCAGCCCTCCAAAATTACTCCCGAGACAGGCCTACGAGCAGTACTTC
size: .; V: TRBV28; J: TRBJ1-1; D: TRBD1; CDR3: CASSLFKGTGGITTEAFF; DNA: TGTGCCAGCAGTTTATTTAAGGGGACAGGGGGTATAACGACTGAAGCTTTCTTT
size: .; V: TRBV19; J: TRBJ2-5; D: TRBD1; CDR3: CASSLRTGGQETQYF; DNA: TGTGCCAGTAGTTTACGGACAGGGGGTCAAGAGACCCAGTACTTC
size: .; V: TRBV27; J: TRBJ2-5; D: .; CDR3: CASSLKQGETQYF; DNA: TGTGCCAGCAGTTTAAAACAGGGAGAGACCCAGTACTTC
size: once; V: TRBV7-8; J: TRBJ1-4; D: .; CDR3: CASSLAISPNEKLFF; DNA: TGTGCCAGCAGCTTAGCGATTAGTCCGAATGAAAAACTGTTTTTT
size: .; V: TRBV7-9; J: TRBJ2-3; D: TRBD1; CDR3: CASSLARVYRTGTTDTQYF; DNA: TGTGCCAGCAGCTTAGCGCGAGTTTACCGGACAGGGACCACAGATACGCAGTATTTT
size: once; V: TRBV15; J: TRBJ2-7; D: TRBD1; CDR3: CATSTWGDRGPSGTYEQYF; DNA: TGTGCCACCAGCACCTGGGGGGACAGGGGGCCGAGCGGGACCTACGAGCAGTACTTC
size: .; V: TRBV5-6; J: TRBJ2-2; D: TRBD1; CDR3: CASSIPGQGPFGELFF; DNA: TGTGCCAGCAGCATACCGGGACAGGGGCCATTCGGGGAGCTGTTTTTT
size: .; V: TRBV6-1; J: TRBJ2-5; D: .; CDR3: CASSEDRTEETQYF; DNA: TGTGCCAGCAGTGAAGATAGGACAGAAGAGACCCAGTACTTC
size: .; V: TRBV7-9; J: TRBJ2-3; D: .; CDR3: CASSPGRVIDTQYF; DNA: TGTGCCAGCTCACCCGGGAGAGTCATAGATACGCAGTATTTT
size: .; V: TRBV10-3; J: TRBJ1-5; D: TRBD1; CDR3: CAISESVTGDQPQHF; DNA: TGTGCCATCAGTGAATCGGTGACAGGGGATCAGCCCCAGCATTTT